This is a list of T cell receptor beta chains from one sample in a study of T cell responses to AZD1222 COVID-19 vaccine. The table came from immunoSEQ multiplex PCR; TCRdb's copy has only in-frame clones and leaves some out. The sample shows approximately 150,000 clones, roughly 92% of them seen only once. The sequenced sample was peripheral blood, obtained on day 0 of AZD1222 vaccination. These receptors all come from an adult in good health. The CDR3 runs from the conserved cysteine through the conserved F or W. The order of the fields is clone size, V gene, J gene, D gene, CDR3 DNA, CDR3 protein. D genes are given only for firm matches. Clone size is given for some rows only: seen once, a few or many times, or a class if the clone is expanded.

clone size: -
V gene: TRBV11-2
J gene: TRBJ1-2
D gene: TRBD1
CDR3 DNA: TGTGCCAGCAGCCTTGTAACAGGGGCCGGGGGCTACACCTTC
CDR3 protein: CASSLVTGAGGYTF

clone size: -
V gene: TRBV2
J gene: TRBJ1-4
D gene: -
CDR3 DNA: TGTGCCAGCAGCCTGGACAGATCAGTTGAAAAACTGTTTTTT
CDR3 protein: CASSLDRSVEKLFF

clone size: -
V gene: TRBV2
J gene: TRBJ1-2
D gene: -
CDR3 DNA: TGTGCCAGTAGGGAAAGCTATGGCTACACCTTC
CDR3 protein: CASRESYGYTF

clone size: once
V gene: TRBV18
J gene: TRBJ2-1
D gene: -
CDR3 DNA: TGTGCCAGCTCACCGACGGACACCAGCTCCTACAATGAGCAGTTCTTC
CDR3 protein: CASSPTDTSSYNEQFF

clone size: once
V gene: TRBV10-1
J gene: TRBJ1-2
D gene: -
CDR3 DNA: TGCGCCAGCAGTGAATTGGCGGCAAGTCGGGGGGTTGGTGGCTACACCTTC
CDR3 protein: CASSELAASRGVGGYTF

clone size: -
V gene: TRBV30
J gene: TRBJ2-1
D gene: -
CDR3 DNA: TGTGCCTGGAGATGGGCTAGCCCACTCAATGAGCAGTTCTTC
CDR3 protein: CAWRWASPLNEQFF

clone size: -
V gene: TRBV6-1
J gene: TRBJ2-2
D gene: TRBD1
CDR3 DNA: TGTGCCAGCAGTCTGGGACAGGTGAACACCGGGGAGCTGTTTTTT
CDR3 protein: CASSLGQVNTGELFF

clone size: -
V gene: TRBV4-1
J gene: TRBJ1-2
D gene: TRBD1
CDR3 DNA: TGCGCCAGCAGCCAGACCGGGACAGGGATTCTCTATGGCTACACCTTC
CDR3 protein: CASSQTGTGILYGYTF

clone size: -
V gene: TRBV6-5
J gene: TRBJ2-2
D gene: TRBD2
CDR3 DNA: TGTGCCAGCAGGACTAGCGGGGGCTCGGGGGAGCTGTTTTTT
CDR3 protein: CASRTSGGSGELFF

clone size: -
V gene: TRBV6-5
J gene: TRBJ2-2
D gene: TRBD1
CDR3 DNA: TGTGCCAGAAAAAGGACAGGGGTGGCCGGGGAGCTGTTTTTT
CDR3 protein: CARKRTGVAGELFF

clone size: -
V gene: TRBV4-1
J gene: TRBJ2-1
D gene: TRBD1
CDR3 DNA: TGCGCCAGCAGCCAGGCCACAGGGGTTAAGATCAATGAGCAGTTCTTC
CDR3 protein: CASSQATGVKINEQFF

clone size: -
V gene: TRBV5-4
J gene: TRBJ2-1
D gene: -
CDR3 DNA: TGTGCCAGCAGCTTAGACAACAATGAGCAGTTCTTC
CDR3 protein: CASSLDNNEQFF

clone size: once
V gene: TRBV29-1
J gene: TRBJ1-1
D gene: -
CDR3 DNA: TGCAGCGCCCTGTCACGCGGGAGGAAGACTGAAGCTTTCTTT
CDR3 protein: CSALSRGRKTEAFF

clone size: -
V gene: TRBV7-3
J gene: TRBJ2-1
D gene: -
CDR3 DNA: TGTGCCAGCAGCTTAAGCGCCGACTCCTACAATGAGCAGTTCTTC
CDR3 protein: CASSLSADSYNEQFF

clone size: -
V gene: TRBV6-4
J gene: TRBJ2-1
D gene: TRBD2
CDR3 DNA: TGTGCCAGCAGCCCGACCGGGACTAGCGGGAGTAATGAGCAGTTCTTC
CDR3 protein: CASSPTGTSGSNEQFF

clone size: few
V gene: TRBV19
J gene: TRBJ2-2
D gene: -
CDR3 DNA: TGTGCCAGTAGTAAGGGGGTTGAGGACACCGGGGAGCTGTTTTTT
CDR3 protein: CASSKGVEDTGELFF

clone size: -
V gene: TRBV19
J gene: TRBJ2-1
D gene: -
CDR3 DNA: TGTGCCAGCCAAGACGGGACGGGCTCCTACAATGAGCAGTTCTTC
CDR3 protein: CASQDGTGSYNEQFF

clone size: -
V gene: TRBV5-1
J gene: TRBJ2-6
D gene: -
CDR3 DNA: TGCGCCAGCAGCTTGTTAGGTGGGGAAGGGCTATCTGGGGCCAACGTCCTGACTTTC
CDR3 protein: CASSLLGGEGLSGANVLTF

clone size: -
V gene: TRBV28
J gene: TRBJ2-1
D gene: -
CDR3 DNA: TGTGCCAGCAGTTTAGGGGGGGCCAAGGAAAATGAGCAGTTCTTC
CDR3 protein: CASSLGGAKENEQFF

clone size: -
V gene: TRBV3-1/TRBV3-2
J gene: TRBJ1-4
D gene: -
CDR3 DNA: TGTGCCAGCAGCCCAGACCCCCAGGGAGAGGAAAAACTGTTTTTT
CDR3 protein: CASSPDPQGEEKLFF

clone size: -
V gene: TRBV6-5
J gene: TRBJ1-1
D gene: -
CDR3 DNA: TGTGCCAGCAGTTACTCAAATCTCGACAGTGGAGCTTTCTTT
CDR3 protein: CASSYSNLDSGAFF

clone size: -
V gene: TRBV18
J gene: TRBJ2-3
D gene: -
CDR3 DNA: TGTGCCAGCTCACCGCCTAGCACAGATACGCAGTATTTT
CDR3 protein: CASSPPSTDTQYF

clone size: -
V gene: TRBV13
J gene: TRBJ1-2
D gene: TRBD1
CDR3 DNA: TGTGCCAGCAGCTCACAGGGGGGTTTGGACTATGGCTACACCTTC
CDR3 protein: CASSSQGGLDYGYTF

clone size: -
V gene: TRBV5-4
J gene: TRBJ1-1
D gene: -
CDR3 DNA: TGTGCCAGCAGAGGGGGTGGATCCTTAAACACTGAAGCTTTCTTT
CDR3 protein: CASRGGGSLNTEAFF

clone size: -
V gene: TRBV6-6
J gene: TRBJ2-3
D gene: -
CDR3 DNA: TGTGCCAGCGTTCGGGCCACTAGCACAGATACGCAGTATTTT
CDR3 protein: CASVRATSTDTQYF

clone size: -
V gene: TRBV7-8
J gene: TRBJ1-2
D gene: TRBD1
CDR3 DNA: TGTGCCAGCAGCTCGGCGGGACAGGGGGGGTATGGCTACACCTTC
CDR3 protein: CASSSAGQGGYGYTF

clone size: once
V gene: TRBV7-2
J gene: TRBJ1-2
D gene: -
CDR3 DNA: TGTGCCAGCAGCCCACAGGAGAAAAACTATGGCTACACCTTC
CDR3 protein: CASSPQEKNYGYTF

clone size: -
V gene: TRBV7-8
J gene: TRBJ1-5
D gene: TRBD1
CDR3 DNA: TGTGCCAGCAGCATCCTGACAGGGAGCGGCCAGCCCCAGCATTTT
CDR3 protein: CASSILTGSGQPQHF

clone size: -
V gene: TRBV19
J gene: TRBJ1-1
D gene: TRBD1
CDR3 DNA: TGTGCCAGTAGTATGGGGGACAGTTTGAACACTGAAGCTTTCTTT
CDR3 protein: CASSMGDSLNTEAFF

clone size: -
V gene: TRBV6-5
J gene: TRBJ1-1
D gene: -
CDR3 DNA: TGTGCCAGCAGCGGGGGGGCCGGAGGGCACACTGAAGCTTTCTTT
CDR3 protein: CASSGGAGGHTEAFF

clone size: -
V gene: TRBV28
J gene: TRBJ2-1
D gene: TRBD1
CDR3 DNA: TGTGCCAGCAGTCAACAGGGGTACTCCTACAATGAGCAGTTCTTC
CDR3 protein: CASSQQGYSYNEQFF

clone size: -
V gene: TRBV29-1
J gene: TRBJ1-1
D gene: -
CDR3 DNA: TGCAGCGTTGAAGTGGCCCTGACACACACTGAAGCTTTCTTT
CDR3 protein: CSVEVALTHTEAFF

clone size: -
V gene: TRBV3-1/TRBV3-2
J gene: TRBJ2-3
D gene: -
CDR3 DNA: TGTGCCAGCAGCCAAGAGGGAAGCACAGATACGCAGTATTTT
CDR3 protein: CASSQEGSTDTQYF

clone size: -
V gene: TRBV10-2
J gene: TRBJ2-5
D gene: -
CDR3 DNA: TGCGCCAGCAGTGGGGGATTGAGCACGGAGACCCAGTACTTC
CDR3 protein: CASSGGLSTETQYF

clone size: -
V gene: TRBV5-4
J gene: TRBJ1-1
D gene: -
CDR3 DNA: TGTGCCAGCAGCTTGGATGCGGGTTGGCAGTTGGAAGGAGTTAGCACTGAAGCTTTCTTT
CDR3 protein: CASSLDAGWQLEGVSTEAFF

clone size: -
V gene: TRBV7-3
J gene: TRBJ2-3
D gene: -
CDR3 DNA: TGTGCCAGCAGCTTAACCCCTAGTTCTACGCAGTATTTT
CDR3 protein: CASSLTPSSTQYF

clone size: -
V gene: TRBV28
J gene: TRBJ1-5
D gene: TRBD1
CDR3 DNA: TGTGCCAGCACACGAACGGACAGGGGGCTCAATCAGCCCCAGCATTTT
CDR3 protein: CASTRTDRGLNQPQHF